A single sample gave rise to the 32 T cell receptor beta chains below, sequenced in a study of beta chain features in type 1 diabetes. The authors reverse transcribed all of the isolated RNA, so sequencing captured expressed TCRB transcripts. The protocol was immunoSEQ multiplex PCR, while the TCRdb copy is restricted to in-frame clones and leaves out a portion. The table shows about 930,000 clones, with under 20% occurring only once. Input material: naive CD4+ T cells from blood. The receptors originated from a woman in her late teens or twenties in good health.

Regarding this clone: Mismatch with germline at one junction end may stem from a read error. CDR3 in amino acids: CAISWGTGMIF. The CDR3 DNA is TGTGCCATCAGTTGGGGGACTGGGATGATCTTC. The rearrangement uses TRBV10-3 and TRBJ2-1; tentatively, D is TRBD2 (6 bases). This CDR3 is 11 amino acids long. The V gene's germline CDR1 is ENHRY and CDR2 SYGVKD.

The DNA of the CDR3 is TGTGCCAGCTCATCGACGGGCGCGGTCGCCTACGAGCAGTACTTC. Its translation is CASSSTGAVAYEQYF. V gene TRBV18 combines with J gene TRBJ2-7; D unresolved. V gave up 5 bases and J gave up 2 bases, with 16 bases separating them. Per the germline V gene, CDR1 is KGHSH and CDR2 is LQKENI. CDR3 length equals 15 residues.

There are many counts of this clone. This chain connects TRBV10-3 to TRBJ2-1; maybe TRBD1 (5 bases). V was pared by 4 bases and J by 6 bases, with 10 bases between. CDR1 is ENHRY and CDR2 is SYGVKD in the germline V gene. CDR3 size: 13 residues. Here the CDR3 reads CAISGARVNEQFF. In DNA form, the CDR3 reads TGTGCCATCAGTGGAGCCAGGGTCAATGAGCAGTTCTTC.

This clone was seen a handful of times. CDR3 nucleotides: TGCAGCGTAGCCTATCTAGCGGGACCCACCTACGAGCAGTACTTC. Translation gives CSVAYLAGPTYEQYF. V is TRBV29-1 and J is TRBJ2-7; TRBD2 matches at 9 bases. V gave up 6 bases and J gave up 2 bases; unmatched junction bases: 11. Germline V gives CDR1 SQVTM, CDR2 ANQGSEA. The CDR3 spans 15 residues.

This clone was detected only a few times. The gene calls are TRBV7-2 and TRBJ1-2; D ambiguous. V lost 2 bases and J lost 2, with 15 bases in between. The CDR3 covers 16 residues. Per germline, CDR1 SGHTA and CDR2 FQGNSA. The CDR3 is CASSLRRQAANYGYTF. Written as DNA, the CDR3 is TGTGCCAGCAGCTTACGTCGGCAGGCAGCGAACTATGGCTACACCTTC.

The rearrangement uses TRBV25-1 and TRBJ2-1, with 15 bases lining up with TRBD2. In germline, CDR1 is MGHDK, CDR2 SYGVNS. Trimming at V came to 5 bases and at J to 5 bases, leaving 10 bases not matched to a gene. The CDR3 runs 18 residues. The CDR3 loop is CASSLGLAGGRVDNEQFF. The DNA for the CDR3 is TGTGCCAGCAGTCTTGGACTAGCGGGAGGGAGGGTGGACAATGAGCAGTTCTTC.

The genes are TRBV7-8 and TRBJ2-3; TRBD1 or TRBD2 may be the D gene (5 bases each). This CDR3 spans 15 amino acids. V lost 2 bases to trimming and J lost 4 bases, with 13 bases between them. CDR1 and CDR2 from the germline V gene are SGHVS and FQNEAQ. Here the CDR3 DNA reads TGTGCCAGCAGCTTACGATGGGGGTTCCCAGATACGCAGTATTTT. It specifies CASSLRWGFPDTQYF.

This clone was seen a handful of times. CDR3 in DNA: TGTGCCAGCAGCTACGACAGATACTCCTACGAGCAGTACTTC. Protein: CASSYDRYSYEQYF. This chain joins TRBV7-2 and TRBJ2-7; possibly TRBD1 for D (5 bases). The germline V gene has CDR1 SGHTA and CDR2 FQGNSA. The CDR3 spans 14 residues. V dropped 4 bases and J dropped 0 bases, with 10 bases sitting between them.

The chain employs TRBV7-2 and TRBJ1-5; unclear D gene. Trimming removed 5 bases at V and 5 bases at J, with 13 bases between. This CDR3 comprises 14 residues. CDR1 SGHTA and CDR2 FQGNSA come from the germline V gene. The CDR3 loop reads CASSKGLGDQPQHF. In nucleotides, the CDR3 is TGTGCCAGCAGCAAAGGACTTGGAGATCAGCCCCAGCATTTT.

The chain couples TRBV4-3 to TRBJ1-5; D might be TRBD1 (6 bases). The CDR3 sequence is 15 residues long. Germline V CDR1 and CDR2: LGHNA, YSLEER. V lost 1 base and J 7 bases, leaving 14 bases between the germline ends. The CDR3 spells CASSQVRGSSQPQHF. The CDR3 nucleotides read TGCGCCAGCAGCCAAGTCAGGGGATCATCCCAGCCCCAGCATTTT.

This clone was counted a few times. The V and J genes are TRBV7-9 and TRBJ2-3; tentatively, D is TRBD1 or TRBD2 (6 bases each). V was pared by 5 bases and J by 0 bases, with 24 bases between. Germline CDR1 is SEHNR and CDR2 is FQNEAQ (reference sequence). This CDR3 comprises 19 residues. The CDR3 here is CASSLGLPGASTSTDTQYF. CDR3 DNA sequence: TGTGCCAGCAGCCTTGGACTACCGGGGGCGTCAACTAGCACAGATACGCAGTATTTT. Together with reference TRBV7-9 and TRBJ2-3, the CDR3 gives the full variable domain: DTGVSQNPRHKITKRGQNVTFRCDPISEHNRLYWYRQTLGQGPEFLTYFQNEAQLEKSRLLSDRFSAERPKGSFSTLEIQRTEQGDSAMYLCASSLGLPGASTSTDTQYFGPGTRLTVL.

This clone was seen only a few times. The V and J genes are TRBV7-9 and TRBJ2-7; the D is unclear. V was pared by 1 base and J by 3 bases, with 7 bases between. Germline V gives CDR1 SEHNR, CDR2 FQNEAQ (reference sequence). This CDR3 has 13 amino acids. CDR3 in amino acids: CASSLGRYYEQYF. CDR3 DNA sequence: TGTGCCAGCAGCTTAGGCAGATACTACGAGCAGTACTTC.

This chain links TRBV19 with TRBJ2-1; D remains ambiguous. The CDR3 runs to 12 residues. V was trimmed by 4 bases and J by 13 bases, leaving 14 bases between them. Germline V gene sequence: CDR1 LNHDA, CDR2 SQIVND (reference sequence). CDR3 residues: CASSTTKTLQFF. The CDR3 DNA reads as TGTGCCAGTAGTACCACTAAGACCCTTCAGTTCTTC.

This clone has a handful of counts. At the DNA level, this CDR3 is encoded by other sequences in the same sample as well. The genes are TRBV5-1 and TRBJ2-3; 8 bases align to TRBD1. The CDR3 has 14 residues. V lost 4 bases to trimming and J lost 3 bases; unmatched junction nucleotides: 4. The germline V gene encodes CDR1 SGHRS and CDR2 YFSETQ. The CDR3 is CASSSDRGTDTQYF. DNA for the CDR3: TGCGCCAGCAGCAGTGACAGGGGTACAGATACGCAGTATTTT.

This clone has a handful of counts. This sequence joins TRBV28 and TRBJ1-2; no firm D call. Deletions cut 5 bases from V and 8 bases from J, with 18 bases between. CDR1 MDHEN and CDR2 SYDVKM come from the germline V gene. The CDR3 extends over 14 amino acids. CDR3 sequence: CASSPPTEGWGYTF. CDR3 nucleotides: TGTGCCAGCAGTCCCCCCACAGAGGGTTGGGGCTACACCTTC.

This clone was observed a single time. The rearrangement uses TRBV27 and TRBJ1-1; 9 bases fit TRBD1. J gave up 3 bases and V 6 bases, and 8 bases lay outside the gene matches. From germline, CDR1 is MNHEY and CDR2 SMNVEV (reference sequence). The CDR3 covers 15 residues. CDR3: CASRRGQGRYTEAFF. The CDR3 nucleotides are TGTGCCAGCAGGCGCGGACAGGGGCGTTACACTGAAGCTTTCTTT.

This chain connects TRBV2 to TRBJ2-2, with D possibly TRBD2 on 6 matching bases. Looked up from germline, CDR1 is SNHLY and CDR2 is FYNNEI. The CDR3 runs 14 residues. The V end was cut by 7 bases, the J end by 7 bases, with 16 bases between. CDR3 residues: CASTPGEGYGELFF. The CDR3 DNA reads as TGTGCCAGCACGCCGGGAGAGGGGTACGGGGAGCTGTTTTTT.

This clone was picked up a small number of times. The chain recombines TRBV5-4 with TRBJ1-6, with unresolved D. V gave up 0 bases and J gave up 11 bases, with 6 bases separating them. CDR3 size: 12 residues. Germline lookup yields CDR1 SGHNT and CDR2 YYREEE (reference sequence). CDR3 nucleotides: TGTGCCAGCAGCTTGGAAAGGGCACCCCTCCACTTT. This gives the protein CASSLERAPLHF.

V is TRBV5-5 and J is TRBJ2-3, with 9 bases that match TRBD2. Germline trimming cut 6 bases from V and 6 bases from J; bases unmatched to any gene: 8. The germline gives CDR1 SGHKS, CDR2 YYEKEE (reference sequence). The CDR3 extends over 14 amino acids. The chain's CDR3 is CASIQGLAADTQYF. DNA of the CDR3: TGTGCCAGCATCCAGGGACTAGCCGCGGATACGCAGTATTTT.

The J gene is TRBJ2-5, the V gene TRBV5-1, with D uncertain. The DNA end is more similar to TRBJ2-7, so the J call may be wrong. This CDR3 contains 12 residues. From germline, CDR1 is SGHRS and CDR2 YFSETQ. The CDR3 loop is CASSLSRYEQYF. The CDR3 region has the DNA TGCGCCAGCAGCTTATCCCGCTACGAGCAGTACTTC.

The rearrangement joins TRBV29-1 to TRBJ2-1, with D possibly matching TRBD1 (5 bases). This CDR3 comprises 12 residues. From germline, CDR1 is SQVTM and CDR2 ANQGSEA. V lost 4 bases and J lost 8, with 12 bases in between. The DNA of the CDR3 is TGCAGCGTTGCCCGAAGGGGCTATGAGCAGTTCTTC. It translates to CSVARRGYEQFF.

This clone was observed a handful of times. The J gene is TRBJ2-3, the V gene TRBV18; D gene uncertain. The length of the CDR3 is 13 residues. From germline, CDR1 is KGHSH and CDR2 LQKENI. V lost 6 bases and J 2 bases, leaving 9 bases between the germline ends. The CDR3 DNA reads TGTGCCAGCTCGACTCTCTCCACAGATACGCAGTATTTT. Translation gives CASSTLSTDTQYF.

This clone was seen a few times. The chain couples TRBV6-5 to TRBJ2-7, with unresolved D. Trimming shortened V by 6 bases and J by 3 bases, and 15 bases separated the two germline ends. CDR1 and CDR2 from the germline V gene are MNHEY and SVGAGI. The CDR3 length is 14 residues. The CDR3 DNA is TGTGCCAGCAGCTTAGACGTTACCAGCTACGAGCAGTACTTC. Amino acid sequence: CASSLDVTSYEQYF.

This clone was observed a few times. The chain is built from TRBV19 and TRBJ1-5; D remains unclear. This CDR3 is 18 amino acids long. Germline CDR1 reads LNHDA; CDR2 reads SQIVND (reference sequence). V lost 8 bases to trimming and J lost 4 bases, with 27 bases between them. The CDR3 protein is CASQKNGIGVGGNQPQHF. The CDR3 DNA follows: TGTGCCAGTCAAAAAAATGGGATTGGGGTTGGTGGGAATCAGCCCCAGCATTTT. The full variable domain, in which reference TRBV19 and TRBJ1-5 provide the parts outside the CDR3, is DGGITQSPKYLFRKEGQNVTLSCEQNLNHDAMYWYRQDPGQGLRLIYYSQIVNDFQKGDIAEGYSVSREKKESFPLTVTSAQKNPTAFYLCASQKNGIGVGGNQPQHFGDGTRLSIL.

Only a few counts were recorded for this clone. The V call is TRBV7-9, the J call TRBJ2-1, with no clear D. The germline V gene has CDR1 SEHNR and CDR2 FQNEAQ (reference sequence). The V end lost 2 bases, the J end lost 10 bases, and 12 bases lay between the germline ends. This CDR3 comprises 13 residues. The CDR3 is CASSLLLSLEQFF. The CDR3 nucleotides read TGTGCCAGCAGCTTACTTTTGTCTCTAGAGCAGTTCTTC.

This clone was counted only a few times. V is TRBV4-3 and J is TRBJ2-1; D might be TRBD1 (5 bases). The V gene's germline CDR1 is LGHNA and CDR2 YSLEER. CDR3 length equals 18 residues. V was clipped by 4 bases and J by 3 bases, with 22 bases between them. The CDR3 DNA reads as TGCGCCAGCAGCCTTGAGTGGACACCTGCGGTGGGCTACAATGAGCAGTTCTTC. As protein: CASSLEWTPAVGYNEQFF.

The sample holds a few counts of this clone. This chain joins TRBV21-1 and TRBJ1-4; the D segment call TRBD1 is taken from the table without a DNA check. TRBV21-1 is classified as a pseudogene. This CDR3 spans 19 amino acids. CDR3 loop: CASSKDKKEQGTHWEKLFF. Here the CDR3 DNA reads TGTGCCAGCAGCAAAGACAAGAAGGAACAGGGCACTCACTGGGAAAAACTGTTTTTT.

The rearrangement joins TRBV11-1 to TRBJ2-3; 10 positions agree with TRBD2. This CDR3 is 13 amino acids long. Germline V lookup: CDR1 SGHAT, CDR2 FQDESV (reference sequence). The ends lost 4 bases at V and 6 bases at J; junction bases unmatched: 1. The CDR3 nucleotides are TGTGCCAGCAGCTCTAGCGGGAGTGATACGCAGTATTTT. Translating gives CASSSSGSDTQYF.

This clone was recorded only once. The chain carries TRBV10-3 and TRBJ2-3; 9 nucleotides line up with TRBD2. V was pared by 2 bases and J by 2 bases, with 8 bases of the junction left unmatched. Germline assignment: CDR1 ENHRY and CDR2 SYGVKD. This CDR3 comprises 17 residues. The CDR3 loop reads CAISEKASGTNTDTQYF. The CDR3 DNA reads TGTGCCATCAGTGAGAAGGCTAGCGGGACGAACACAGATACGCAGTATTTT.

This chain links TRBV11-1 with TRBJ2-1; maybe TRBD2 (6 bases). The CDR3 extends over 15 amino acids. Per germline, CDR1 SGHAT and CDR2 FQDESV (reference sequence). Trimming stripped 1 base from V and 10 bases from J, with 17 bases between. For the CDR3, the DNA is TGTGCCAGCAGCTTAGGTGTAGGGACTTTACGGGAGCAGTTCTTC. Protein: CASSLGVGTLREQFF.

In the case of this clone: This CDR3 is also generated by other DNA sequences in the sample. V and J are TRBV5-4 and TRBJ2-1, with 8 positions matching TRBD1. Losses at the gene ends were 3 bases for V and 4 bases for J; bases not matched to a gene: 6. Germline lookup yields CDR1 SGHNT and CDR2 YYREEE (reference sequence). This CDR3 has 15 amino acids. CDR3 amino acids: CASSWGQALYNEQFF. The CDR3 nucleotides read TGTGCCAGCAGCTGGGGACAGGCCCTATACAATGAGCAGTTCTTC.

This clone was picked up a small number of times. The chain combines TRBV10-3 with TRBJ2-3, with TRBD2 identical over 11 bases. The germline V gene has CDR1 ENHRY and CDR2 SYGVKD. This CDR3 has 16 amino acids. The V and J ends lost 5 bases and 5 bases, in that order; junction bases with no gene match: 9. In DNA form, the CDR3 reads TGTGCCATCAGTCAGAGACTAGCGGGAACGGGAGATACGCAGTATTTT. It is translated as CAISQRLAGTGDTQYF.